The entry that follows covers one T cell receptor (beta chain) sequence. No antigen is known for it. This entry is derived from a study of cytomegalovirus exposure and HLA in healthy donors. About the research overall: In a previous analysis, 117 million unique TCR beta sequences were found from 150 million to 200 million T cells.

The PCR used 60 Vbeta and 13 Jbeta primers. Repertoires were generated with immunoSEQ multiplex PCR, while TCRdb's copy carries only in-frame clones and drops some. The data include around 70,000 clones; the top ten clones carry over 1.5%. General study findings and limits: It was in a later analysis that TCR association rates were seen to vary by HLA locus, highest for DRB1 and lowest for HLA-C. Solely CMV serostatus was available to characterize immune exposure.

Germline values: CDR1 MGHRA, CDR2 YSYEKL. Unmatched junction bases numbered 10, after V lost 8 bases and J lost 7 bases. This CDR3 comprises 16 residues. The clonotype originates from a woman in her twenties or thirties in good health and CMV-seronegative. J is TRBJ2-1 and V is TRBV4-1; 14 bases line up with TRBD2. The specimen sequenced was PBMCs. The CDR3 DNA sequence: TGCGCCAGCGACTCCGGGACTAGCGGGGGAACTAATGAGCAGTTCTTC. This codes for CASDSGTSGGTNEQFF.